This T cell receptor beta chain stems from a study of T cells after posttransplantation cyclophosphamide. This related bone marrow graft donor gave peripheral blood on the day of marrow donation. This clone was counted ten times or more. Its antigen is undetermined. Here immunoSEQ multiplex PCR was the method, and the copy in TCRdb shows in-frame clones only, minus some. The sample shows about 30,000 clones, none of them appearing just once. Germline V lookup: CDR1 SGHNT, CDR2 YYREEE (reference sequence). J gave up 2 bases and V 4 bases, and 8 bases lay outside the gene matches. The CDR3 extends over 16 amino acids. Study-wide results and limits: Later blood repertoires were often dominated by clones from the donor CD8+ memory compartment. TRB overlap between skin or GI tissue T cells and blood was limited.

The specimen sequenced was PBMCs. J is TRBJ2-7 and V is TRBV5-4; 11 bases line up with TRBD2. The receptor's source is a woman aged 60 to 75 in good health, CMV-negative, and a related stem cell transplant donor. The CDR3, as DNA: TGTGCCAGCAGCCCCGGTTTAGCGGGAGGGACCTACGAGCAGTACTTC. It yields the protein CASSPGLAGGTYEQYF.